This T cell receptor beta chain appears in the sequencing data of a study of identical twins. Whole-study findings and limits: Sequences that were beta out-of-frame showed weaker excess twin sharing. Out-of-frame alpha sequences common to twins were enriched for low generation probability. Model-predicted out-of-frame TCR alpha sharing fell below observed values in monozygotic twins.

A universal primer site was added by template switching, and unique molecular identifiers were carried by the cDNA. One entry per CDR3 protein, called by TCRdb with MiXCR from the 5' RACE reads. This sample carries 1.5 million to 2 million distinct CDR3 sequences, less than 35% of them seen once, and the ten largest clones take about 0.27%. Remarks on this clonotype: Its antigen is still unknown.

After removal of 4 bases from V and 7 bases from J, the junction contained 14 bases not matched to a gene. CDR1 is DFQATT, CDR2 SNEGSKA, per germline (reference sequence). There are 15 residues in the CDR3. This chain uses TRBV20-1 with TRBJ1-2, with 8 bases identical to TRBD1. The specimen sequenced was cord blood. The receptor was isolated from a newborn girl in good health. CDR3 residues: CSAITRQGARGGYTF. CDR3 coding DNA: TGCAGTGCTATCACAAGGCAGGGGGCGCGGGGTGGCTACACCTTC.